This TCR beta chain was identified during a study of radiation and T cells in renal cell carcinoma. Germline V lookup: CDR1 SGHRS, CDR2 YFSETQ. With 4 bases clipped from V and 4 bases from J, the junction kept 7 bases outside the gene matches. This CDR3 region has 16 residues. Time point indicated: blood 2 weeks post-SBRT. The treatment denotes: 15 Gy SBRT to primary tumor, nephrectomy 4 weeks later. The protocol was immunoSEQ multiplex PCR, while the TCRdb copy is restricted to in-frame clones and leaves out a portion. Of 150,000 to 190,000 clones in the sample, 87% were seen once. The sequence derives from a woman in her forties or fifties with renal cell carcinoma. The sequencing here drew on blood, taken from a patient whose treatment included radiotherapy and nephrectomy. V and J are TRBV5-1 and TRBJ2-2; TRBD2 agrees at 10 bases. The CDR3 protein is CASSRRLAGATGELFF. CDR3 coding DNA: TGCGCCAGCAGCCGGAGGCTAGCGGGGGCCACCGGGGAGCTGTTTTTT.